Listed here are 24 T cell receptor beta chains from one sample, sequenced in a study of blood T cell repertoires in COVID-19. The method was immunoSEQ multiplex PCR; TCRdb's version includes in-frame clones alone and lacks a portion of them. The sample has approximately 130,000 clones, about four fifths seen once. The sequenced sample consisted of peripheral blood. The origin of the receptors is a woman between 55 and 75 years old with active or convalescent COVID-19.

The CDR3 region has the DNA TGTGCCAGCAGCCCAAAGACATTCGGCTCTGGAAACACCATATATTTT. Amino acids: CASSPKTFGSGNTIYF. The J gene is TRBJ1-3, the V gene TRBV5-5; unclear D gene. The ends were cut back, 4 bases at V and 0 bases at J, with 14 bases in the middle. The length of the CDR3 is 16 residues. Germline V gene lookup returns CDR1 SGHKS and CDR2 YYEKEE (reference sequence).

This clone was seen a handful of times. V and J are TRBV29-1 and TRBJ2-3; possible D gene TRBD2, 5 bases. The CDR3 is made up of 13 amino acids. With 3 bases removed from V and 3 bases from J, the gap between germline ends came to 10 bases. Germline V gives CDR1 SQVTM, CDR2 ANQGSEA. CDR3 sequence reads: CSVDSGVTDTQYF. For the CDR3, the DNA is TGCAGCGTTGACTCCGGGGTTACAGATACGCAGTATTTT.

Only one count was recorded for this clone. The J gene is TRBJ2-1, the V gene TRBV6-2 or TRBV6-3, with a tentative D call TRBD2 (6 bases). In germline, CDR1 is MNHEY, CDR2 SVGEGT. V was cut by 5 bases and J by 1 base, with 12 bases left in between. The CDR3 length is 15 residues. The CDR3: CASSPPGTSYNEQFF. CDR3 bases: TGTGCCAGCAGTCCGCCCGGGACTTCCTACAATGAGCAGTTCTTC.

This clone was seen only once. This chain links TRBV10-3 with TRBJ2-5; 13 nucleotides line up with TRBD2. With V trimmed by 4 bases and J by 5 bases, 10 bases remained unmatched. The CDR3 has 17 amino acids. From germline, CDR1 is ENHRY and CDR2 SYGVKD. CDR3 bases: TGTGCCATCAGTGGAACACCGGGGACTAGCGGGATTGAGACCCAGTACTTC. It specifies CAISGTPGTSGIETQYF.

This sequence joins TRBV19 and TRBJ1-2; a possible D gene is TRBD1 (6 bases). The V and J ends lost 4 bases and 4 bases respectively, with 16 bases between them. CDR1 is LNHDA and CDR2 is SQIVND in the germline V gene (reference sequence). CDR3 size: 15 residues. The DNA of the CDR3 is TGTGCCAGTAGTAAAACAGGACAGAAGATCTATGGCTACACCTTC. It is translated as CASSKTGQKIYGYTF.

The chain has TRBV6-5 and TRBJ1-2, with 12 bases aligning to TRBD1. Germline assignment: CDR1 MNHEY and CDR2 SVGAGI. The CDR3 contains 15 residues. V was clipped by 2 bases and J by 7 bases; unmatched bases: 5. CDR3 protein: CASSYQGQGAVGYTF. Here the CDR3 DNA reads TGTGCCAGCAGTTACCAGGGACAGGGGGCTGTTGGCTACACCTTC.

J is TRBJ2-7 and V is TRBV7-9; D remains unclear. Looked up from germline, CDR1 is SEHNR and CDR2 is FQNEAQ (reference sequence). The CDR3 loop spans 12 amino acids. Between the trimmed V and J ends, which lost 4 bases and 5 bases, there was a span of 9 bases. This CDR3 reads CASSSQSHEQYF. The CDR3 DNA is TGTGCCAGCAGCTCACAATCGCACGAGCAGTACTTC.

J is TRBJ2-3 and V is TRBV30; TRBD1 agrees at 9 bases. Germline CDR1 reads GTSNPN; CDR2 reads SVGIG (reference sequence). Unmatched junction bases numbered 6, after V lost 7 bases and J lost 1 base. The CDR3 spans 14 residues. DNA of the CDR3: TGTGCCTTAGACTGGACAGGGGGCACAGATACGCAGTATTTT. Amino acid sequence: CALDWTGGTDTQYF.

The chain has TRBV7-9 and TRBJ2-5, with 8 bases aligning to TRBD2. Germline values: CDR1 SEHNR, CDR2 FQNEAQ (reference sequence). J was trimmed by 2 bases and V by 5 bases; bases with no gene match: 13. The length of the CDR3 is 17 residues. The CDR3 nucleotides are TGTGCCAGCAGCCCGTCCCTTGGGGCGGGGGGACAAGAGACCCAGTACTTC. As protein: CASSPSLGAGGQETQYF.

J is TRBJ1-3 and V is TRBV5-4, with 7 bases lining up with TRBD1. This CDR3 region has 14 residues. The germline gives CDR1 SGHNT, CDR2 YYREEE (reference sequence). V lost 4 bases to trimming and J lost 2 bases; unmatched junction nucleotides: 3. The CDR3 coding sequence is TGTGCCAGCAGCATAGACAGGGCTGGAAACACCATATATTTT. Translation gives CASSIDRAGNTIYF.

The chain links TRBV13 to TRBJ2-7, with TRBD1 matching over 9 bases. The J segment lost 4 bases and the V segment lost 6 bases, leaving 7 bases of the junction unmatched. This CDR3 has 14 amino acids. Germline CDR1 is PRHDT and CDR2 is FYEKMQ (reference sequence). This CDR3 is CASRAGTGTYEQYF. CDR3 nucleotide sequence: TGTGCCAGCAGAGCCGGGACAGGGACGTACGAGCAGTACTTC.

This chain links TRBV6-5 with TRBJ2-7; TRBD1 is a possible D gene (5 bases). V lost 0 bases, J lost 2 bases, and 11 bases lay in between. The germline CDR1 and CDR2 sequences are MNHEY and SVGAGI. The CDR3 is made up of 15 amino acids. CDR3 amino acids: CASSYSRTFPYEQYF. The DNA for the CDR3 is TGTGCCAGCAGTTACTCCCGGACATTTCCCTACGAGCAGTACTTC.

The chain joins TRBV7-9 to TRBJ2-3, with 7 bases matching TRBD1. The CDR3 runs 15 residues. Trimming cost V 3 bases and J 3 bases; bases outside gene matches: 6. CDR1 and CDR2 (germline): SEHNR, FQNEAQ (reference sequence). CDR3 in DNA: TGTGCCAGCAGCTTGACAGGACAGGTGACAGATACGCAGTATTTT. Translating it yields CASSLTGQVTDTQYF.

The genes are TRBV3-1 (or the pseudogene TRBV3-2) and TRBJ1-2, with 8 bases matching TRBD1. Germline V gene sequence: CDR1 LGHDT, CDR2 YNNKEL (reference sequence). Trimming at V came to 4 bases and at J to 8 bases, leaving 6 bases not matched to a gene. CDR3 length: 13 residues. CDR3 in DNA: TGTGCCAGCAGCCCCCCAGGGGGCTGGGGCTACACCTTC. The encoded protein is CASSPPGGWGYTF.

The chain couples TRBV9 to TRBJ1-2; a possible D gene is TRBD1 (6 bases). Trimming left V 3 bases short and J 8 bases short, with 17 bases between. Per the germline V gene, CDR1 is SGDLS and CDR2 is YYNGEE. This CDR3 contains 14 residues. The DNA for the CDR3 is TGTGCCAGCAGCGCCTTTGGGGGGGGCGAGGGCTACACCTTC. Its protein is CASSAFGGGEGYTF. The entire variable domain, with the rest obtained from reference TRBV9 and TRBJ1-2, is as follows: DSGVTQTPKHLITATGQRVTLRCSPRSGDLSVYWYQQSLDQGLQFLIQYYNGEERAKGNILERFSAQQFPDLHSELNLSSLELGDSALYFCASSAFGGGEGYTFGSGTRLTVV.

The rearrangement uses TRBV10-3 and TRBJ1-1, with a possible D match to TRBD1 (6 bases). The V gene's germline CDR1 is ENHRY and CDR2 SYGVKD. Deletions cut 8 bases from V and 1 base from J, with 11 bases between. There are 13 residues in the CDR3. CDR3 nucleotide sequence: TGTGCCATCGCCCGGACAGCGAACACTGAAGCTTTCTTT. As protein: CAIARTANTEAFF.

This chain links TRBV29-1 with TRBJ1-2, with 8 bases fitting TRBD1. Germline loops: CDR1 SQVTM, CDR2 ANQGSEA. The ends lost 7 bases at V and 2 bases at J; junction bases unmatched: 3. CDR3 length: 12 residues. CDR3 bases: TGCAGCGCAAGACAGGGGAACTATGGCTACACCTTC. Protein product: CSARQGNYGYTF.

This chain connects TRBV7-9 to TRBJ1-4; 7 bases line up with TRBD1. The CDR3 length is 16 residues. Per germline, CDR1 SEHNR and CDR2 FQNEAQ (reference sequence). V shed 3 bases, J shed 4 bases, and the junction held 8 bases outside the gene matches. The CDR3 sequence is CASSFWDSLFNEKLFF. The DNA of the CDR3 is TGTGCCAGCAGCTTTTGGGACAGCCTCTTTAATGAAAAACTGTTTTTT.

The chain is built from TRBV5-1 and TRBJ1-6; 9 positions match TRBD1. The germline V gene encodes CDR1 SGHRS and CDR2 YFSETQ. Germline trimming cut 4 bases from V and 8 bases from J; bases unmatched to any gene: 4. The CDR3 runs to 14 residues. DNA for the CDR3: TGCGCCAGCAGCCTAGACAGGGGGGATTCACCCCTCCACTTT. Its translation: CASSLDRGDSPLHF.

This chain joins TRBV5-1 and TRBJ2-7; D perhaps matches TRBD1 (7 bases). V was cut by 3 bases and J by 3 bases, with 19 bases left in between. CDR1 is SGHRS, CDR2 YFSETQ, per germline. The CDR3 loop spans 16 amino acids. The CDR3 nucleotides read TGCGCCAGCAGCTCGGGACAGCGGGCTTTGTTCTACGAGCAGTACTTC. This codes for CASSSGQRALFYEQYF.

V gene TRBV6-5 combines with J gene TRBJ1-4; TRBD1 aligns across 7 bases. The CDR3 is 14 amino acids. The germline gives CDR1 MNHEY, CDR2 SVGAGI. The trim removed 8 bases at V and 0 bases at J, leaving 3 bases unmatched. The CDR3 nucleotides read TGTGCCAGCGGGGACAGTGCAACTAATGAAAAACTGTTTTTT. It encodes CASGDSATNEKLFF.

This chain links TRBV21-1 with TRBJ2-7; the D call in the table, TRBD2, was not verified against the DNA. TRBV21-1 is a recognized pseudogene. The CDR3 totals 19 residues. The CDR3 spells CASSNPSGGEEESSYEQYV. DNA for the CDR3: TGTGCCAGCAGCAACCCCTCGGGAGGGGAGGAGGAGAGCTCCTACGAGCAGTACGTC.

The chain carries TRBV19 and TRBJ2-1, with 11 positions matching TRBD2. The germline gives CDR1 LNHDA, CDR2 SQIVND (reference sequence). This CDR3 has 12 residues. V was clipped by 8 bases and J by 12 bases; unmatched bases: 6. CDR3 amino acids: CASGISGGAQFF. CDR3 DNA sequence: TGTGCCAGTGGGATTAGCGGGGGGGCGCAGTTCTTC.

This clone was detected only once. The rearrangement links TRBV6-5 to TRBJ2-3, with 12 nucleotides matching TRBD2. V dropped 11 bases and J dropped 10; count of bases not matched to a gene: 4. CDR3 length equals 11 residues. The germline CDR1 and CDR2 sequences are MNHEY and SVGAGI. The CDR3 region has the DNA TGTGCCGGATCTAGCGGGGGGGCGCAGTATTTT. This gives the protein CAGSSGGAQYF.